One and the same sample provided the 9 T cell receptor beta chains below, sequenced in a study of blood T cell repertoires in COVID-19. Produced via immunoSEQ multiplex PCR; TCRdb's table is partial and in-frame only. The sample includes roughly 260,000 clones, 88% seen only once; the top ten take roughly 3.9%. Sequencing was performed on peripheral blood. Receptors originate from a man aged 55 to 70 who had recovered from COVID-19.

CDR3: CASSVGVAGAYEQYF. The CDR3 coding sequence is TGTGCCAGCAGCGTAGGGGTAGCGGGTGCCTACGAGCAGTACTTC. V is TRBV9 and J is TRBJ2-7, with 7 bases that match TRBD2. With 0 bases clipped from V and 2 bases from J, the junction kept 5 bases outside the gene matches. CDR1 is SGDLS and CDR2 is YYNGEE in the germline V gene. The CDR3 length is 15 residues.

The chain combines TRBV5-8 with TRBJ1-6, with D uncertain. CDR1 and CDR2 from the germline V gene are SGHTS and YDEGEE. V gave up 1 base and J gave up 9 bases, with 11 bases separating them. The CDR3 loop spans 14 amino acids. Here the CDR3 DNA reads TGTGCCAGCAGCTTGTTATTCGGGGTTTCACCCCTCCACTTT. This sequence encodes CASSLLFGVSPLHF.

The rearrangement joins TRBV19 to TRBJ1-1; D is perhaps TRBD1 (5 bases). Germline assignment: CDR1 LNHDA and CDR2 SQIVND (reference sequence). Trimming left V 8 bases short and J 5 bases short, with 15 bases between. The CDR3 is 13 residues long. In nucleotides, the CDR3 is TGTGCCAGTCGAGACAGTGCGGTTACTGAAGCTTTCTTT. It codes for CASRDSAVTEAFF.

This clone appeared a single time. The chain links TRBV5-8 to TRBJ1-6; a possible D gene is TRBD1 (6 bases). The V end was cut by 3 bases, the J end by 6 bases, with 13 bases between. CDR3 length: 15 amino acids. The germline V gene has CDR1 SGHTS and CDR2 YDEGEE. The CDR3 spells CASSSRTEPNSPLHF. Here the CDR3 DNA reads TGTGCCAGCAGCTCGAGGACAGAGCCTAATTCACCCCTCCACTTT.

The gene calls are TRBV30 and TRBJ1-3; TRBD1 might be the D (6 bases). The length of the CDR3 is 15 residues. V shed 3 bases and J shed 3 bases, with 15 bases lying between them. The germline CDR1 and CDR2 sequences are GTSNPN and SVGIG (reference sequence). CDR3 protein: CAWSGLGGNGNTIYF. Here the CDR3 DNA reads TGTGCCTGGAGCGGTTTAGGGGGAAATGGAAACACCATATATTTT.

The J gene is TRBJ1-5, the V gene TRBV23-1; D remains ambiguous. TRBV23-1 is sorted into the ORF group, with uncertain function. This CDR3 is built from 15 residues. V shed 2 bases and J shed 1 base, with 9 bases lying between them. The CDR3 reads CASSQVQASNQPQHF. DNA for the CDR3: TGCGCCAGCAGTCAAGTACAAGCGAGCAATCAGCCCCAGCATTTT.

This sequence joins TRBV4-1 and TRBJ1-6, with TRBD1 matching 8 bases. Germline CDR1 MGHRA, CDR2 YSYEKL. CDR3 length equals 15 residues. J lost 5 bases, V lost 4 bases, and 4 bases had no gene match. The CDR3 here is CASSPPGQDNSPLHF. CDR3 in DNA: TGCGCCAGCAGCCCCCCGGGACAGGATAATTCACCCCTCCACTTT.

This chain connects TRBV4-1 to TRBJ2-4; D is undetermined. V was cut by 0 bases and J by 9 bases, with 12 bases left in between. The CDR3 contains 14 residues. The germline CDR1 and CDR2 sequences are MGHRA and YSYEKL. For the CDR3, the DNA is TGCGCCAGCAGCCAAGAAGGCGGCTTCAGCATTCAGTACTTC. Protein sequence: CASSQEGGFSIQYF.

The chain links TRBV3-1 (or the pseudogene TRBV3-2) to TRBJ1-5; 7 bases align to TRBD1. Germline V lookup: CDR1 LGHDT, CDR2 YNNKEL (reference sequence). The CDR3 runs 15 residues. The trim removed 2 bases at V and 6 bases at J, leaving 7 bases unmatched. The chain's CDR3 is CASSQSDRVAQPQHF. The CDR3 bases are TGTGCCAGCAGCCAATCCGACAGGGTGGCTCAGCCCCAGCATTTT.